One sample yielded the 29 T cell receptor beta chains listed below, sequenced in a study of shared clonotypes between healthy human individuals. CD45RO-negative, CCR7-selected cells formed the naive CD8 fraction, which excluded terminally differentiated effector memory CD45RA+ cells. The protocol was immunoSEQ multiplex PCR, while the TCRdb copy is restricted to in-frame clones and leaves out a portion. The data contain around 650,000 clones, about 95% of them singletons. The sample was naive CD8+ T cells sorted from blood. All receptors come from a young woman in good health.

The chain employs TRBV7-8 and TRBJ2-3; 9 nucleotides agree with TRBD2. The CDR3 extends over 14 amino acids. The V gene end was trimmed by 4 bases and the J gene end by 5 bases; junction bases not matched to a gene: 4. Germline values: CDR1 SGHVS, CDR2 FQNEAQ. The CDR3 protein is CASSSRGGGDTQYF. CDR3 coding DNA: TGTGCCAGCAGCTCGCGGGGGGGAGGAGATACGCAGTATTTT.

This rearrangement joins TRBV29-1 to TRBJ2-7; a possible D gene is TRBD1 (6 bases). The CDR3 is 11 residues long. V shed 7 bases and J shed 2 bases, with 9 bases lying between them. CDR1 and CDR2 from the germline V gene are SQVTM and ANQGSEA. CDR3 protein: CSAWDTYEQYF. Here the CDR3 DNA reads TGCAGCGCCTGGGACACCTACGAGCAGTACTTC.

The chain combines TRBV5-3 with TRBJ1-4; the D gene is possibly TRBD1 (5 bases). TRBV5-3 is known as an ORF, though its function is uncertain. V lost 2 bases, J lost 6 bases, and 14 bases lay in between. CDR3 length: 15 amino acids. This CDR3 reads CARSFRRTPHEKLFF. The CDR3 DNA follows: TGTGCCAGAAGCTTCCGCCGGACACCTCATGAAAAACTGTTTTTT.

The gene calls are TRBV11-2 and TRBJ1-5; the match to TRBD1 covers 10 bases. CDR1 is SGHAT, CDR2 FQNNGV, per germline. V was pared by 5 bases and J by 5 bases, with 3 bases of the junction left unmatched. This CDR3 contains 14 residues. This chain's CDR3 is CASSAGTGDQPQHF. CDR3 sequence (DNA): TGTGCCAGCAGCGCGGGGACAGGGGATCAGCCCCAGCATTTT.

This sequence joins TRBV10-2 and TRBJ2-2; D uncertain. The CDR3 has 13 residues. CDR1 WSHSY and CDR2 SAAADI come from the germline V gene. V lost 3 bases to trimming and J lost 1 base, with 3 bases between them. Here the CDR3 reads CASSDWNTGELFF. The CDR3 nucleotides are TGCGCCAGCAGTGATTGGAACACCGGGGAGCTGTTTTTT.

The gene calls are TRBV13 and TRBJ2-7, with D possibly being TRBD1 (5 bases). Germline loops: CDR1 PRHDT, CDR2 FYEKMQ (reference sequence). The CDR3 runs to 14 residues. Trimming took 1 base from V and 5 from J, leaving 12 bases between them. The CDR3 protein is CASSLVAQGNEQYF. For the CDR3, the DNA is TGTGCCAGCAGCTTAGTAGCCCAGGGAAACGAGCAGTACTTC.

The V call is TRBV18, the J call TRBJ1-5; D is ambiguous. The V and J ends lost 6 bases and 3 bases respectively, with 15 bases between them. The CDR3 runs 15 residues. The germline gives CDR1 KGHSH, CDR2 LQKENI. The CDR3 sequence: CASSPSGSVNQPQHF. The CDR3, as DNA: TGTGCCAGCTCCCCAAGTGGATCAGTCAATCAGCCCCAGCATTTT.

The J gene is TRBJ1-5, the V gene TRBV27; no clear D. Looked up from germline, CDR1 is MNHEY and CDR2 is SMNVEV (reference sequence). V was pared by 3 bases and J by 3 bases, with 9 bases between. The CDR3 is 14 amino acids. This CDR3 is CASSFLGSNQPQHF. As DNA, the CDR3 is TGTGCCAGCAGTTTTCTGGGTTCCAATCAGCCCCAGCATTTT.

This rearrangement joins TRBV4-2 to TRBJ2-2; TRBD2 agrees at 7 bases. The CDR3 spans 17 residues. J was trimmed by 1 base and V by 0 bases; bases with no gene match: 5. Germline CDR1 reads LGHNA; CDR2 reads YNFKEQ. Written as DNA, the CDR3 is TGTGCCAGCAGCCAAGATCGAGGACTAGTGAACACCGGGGAGCTGTTTTTT. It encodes CASSQDRGLVNTGELFF.

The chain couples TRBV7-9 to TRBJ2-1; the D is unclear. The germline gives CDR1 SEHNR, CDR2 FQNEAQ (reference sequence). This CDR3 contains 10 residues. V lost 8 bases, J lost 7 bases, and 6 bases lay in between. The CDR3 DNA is TGTGCCAGCGTAGGGAATGAGCAGTTCTTC. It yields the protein CASVGNEQFF.

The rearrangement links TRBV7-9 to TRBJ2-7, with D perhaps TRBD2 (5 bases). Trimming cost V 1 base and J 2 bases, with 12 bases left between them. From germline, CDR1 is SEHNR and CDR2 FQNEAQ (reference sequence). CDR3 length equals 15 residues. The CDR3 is CASSLELAEAYEQYF. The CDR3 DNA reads TGTGCCAGCAGCTTAGAGCTAGCCGAGGCCTACGAGCAGTACTTC.

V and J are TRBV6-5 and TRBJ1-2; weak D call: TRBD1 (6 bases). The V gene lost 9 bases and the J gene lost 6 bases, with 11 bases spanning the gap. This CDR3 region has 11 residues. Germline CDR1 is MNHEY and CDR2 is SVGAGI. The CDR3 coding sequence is TGTGCCAGTGGGACAATCCATGGCTACACCTTC. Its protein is CASGTIHGYTF.

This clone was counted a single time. The CDR3 DNA reads as TGTGCCAGCAGCCTCTACTCGCGGGGCCTCCTCCAAGAGACCCAGTACTTC. Amino acids: CASSLYSRGLLQETQYF. V is TRBV7-2 and J is TRBJ2-5; a weak D match, TRBD2 (6 bases). This CDR3 has 17 residues. The germline V and J ends were trimmed by 5 bases and 1 base, with 20 bases remaining between them. Germline V gene data show CDR1 as SGHTA and CDR2 as FQGNSA.

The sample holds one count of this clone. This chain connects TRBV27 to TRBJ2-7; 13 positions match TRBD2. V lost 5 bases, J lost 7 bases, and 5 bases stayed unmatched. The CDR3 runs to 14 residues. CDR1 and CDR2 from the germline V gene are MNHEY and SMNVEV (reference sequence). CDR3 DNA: TGTGCCAGCAGTCCGGGGACTAGCGGGAATGAGCAGTACTTC. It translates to CASSPGTSGNEQYF.

Here the CDR3 reads CASSQRLLDLYNEQFF. For the CDR3, the DNA is TGCGCCAGCAGCCAACGCCTACTGGACTTGTACAATGAGCAGTTCTTC. The J gene is TRBJ2-1, the V gene TRBV4-1, with TRBD2 as a possible D gene (5 bases). The CDR3 loop spans 16 amino acids. Germline assignment: CDR1 MGHRA and CDR2 YSYEKL. V was clipped by 2 bases and J by 4 bases, with 15 bases between them.

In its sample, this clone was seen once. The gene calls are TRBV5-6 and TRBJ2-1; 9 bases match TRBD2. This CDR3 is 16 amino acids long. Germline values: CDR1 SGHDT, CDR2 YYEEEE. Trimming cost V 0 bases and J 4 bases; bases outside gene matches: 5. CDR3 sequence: CASSLGLAANYNEQFF. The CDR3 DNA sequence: TGTGCCAGCAGCTTGGGACTAGCGGCGAATTACAATGAGCAGTTCTTC.

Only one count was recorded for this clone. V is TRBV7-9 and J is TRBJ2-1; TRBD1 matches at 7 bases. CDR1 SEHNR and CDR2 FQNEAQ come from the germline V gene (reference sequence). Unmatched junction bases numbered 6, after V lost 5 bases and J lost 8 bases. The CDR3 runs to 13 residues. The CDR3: CASSINRGHEQFF. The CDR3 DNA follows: TGTGCCAGCAGCATAAACAGGGGTCATGAGCAGTTCTTC.

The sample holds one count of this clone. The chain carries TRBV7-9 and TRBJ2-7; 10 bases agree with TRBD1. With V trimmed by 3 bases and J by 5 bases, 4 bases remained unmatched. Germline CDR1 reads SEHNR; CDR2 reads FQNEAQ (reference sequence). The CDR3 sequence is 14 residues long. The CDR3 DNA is TGTGCCAGCAGCTTGACAGGGGGCTTGCACGAGCAGTACTTC. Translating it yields CASSLTGGLHEQYF.

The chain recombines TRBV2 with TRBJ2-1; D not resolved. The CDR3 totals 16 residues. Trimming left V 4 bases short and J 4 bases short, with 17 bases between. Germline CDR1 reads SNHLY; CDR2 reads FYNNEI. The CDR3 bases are TGTGCCAGCAGTGGAGCTGTACAAGGAGCTTACAATGAGCAGTTCTTC. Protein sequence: CASSGAVQGAYNEQFF.

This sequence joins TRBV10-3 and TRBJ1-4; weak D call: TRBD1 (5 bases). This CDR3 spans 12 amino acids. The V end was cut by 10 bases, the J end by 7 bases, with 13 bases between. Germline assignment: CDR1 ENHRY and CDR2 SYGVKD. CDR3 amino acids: CATGPGGEKLFF. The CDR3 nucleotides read TGTGCCACTGGGCCCGGGGGTGAAAAACTGTTTTTT.

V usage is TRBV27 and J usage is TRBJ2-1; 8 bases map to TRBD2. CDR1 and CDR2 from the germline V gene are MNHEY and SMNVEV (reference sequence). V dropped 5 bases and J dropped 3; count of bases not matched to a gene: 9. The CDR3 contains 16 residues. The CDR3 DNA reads TGTGCCAGCAGTATCGGAACTAGCGGTTTCTACAATGAGCAGTTCTTC. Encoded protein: CASSIGTSGFYNEQFF.

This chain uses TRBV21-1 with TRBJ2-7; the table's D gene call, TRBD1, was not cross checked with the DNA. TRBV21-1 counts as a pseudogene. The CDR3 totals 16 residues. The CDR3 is CASSPTPGNPSYEQYF. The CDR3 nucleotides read TGTGCCAGCAGCCCAACCCCAGGGAATCCTTCCTACGAGCAGTACTTC.

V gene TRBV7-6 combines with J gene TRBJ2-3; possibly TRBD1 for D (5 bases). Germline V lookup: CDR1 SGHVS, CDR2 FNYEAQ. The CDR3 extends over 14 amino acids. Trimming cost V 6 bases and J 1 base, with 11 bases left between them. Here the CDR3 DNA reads TGTGCCAGCAGAGACATACAGGGCACAGATACGCAGTATTTT. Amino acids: CASRDIQGTDTQYF.

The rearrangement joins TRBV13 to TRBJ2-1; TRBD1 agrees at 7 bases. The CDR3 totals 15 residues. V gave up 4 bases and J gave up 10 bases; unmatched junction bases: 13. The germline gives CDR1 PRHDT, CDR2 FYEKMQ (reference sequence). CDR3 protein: CASSSLGQALPEQFF. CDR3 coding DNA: TGTGCCAGCAGCTCTCTCGGACAGGCCCTCCCCGAGCAGTTCTTC.

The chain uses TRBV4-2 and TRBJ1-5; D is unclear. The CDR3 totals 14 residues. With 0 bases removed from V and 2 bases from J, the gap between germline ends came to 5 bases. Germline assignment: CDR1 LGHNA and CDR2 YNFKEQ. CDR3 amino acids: CASSQERGNQPQHF. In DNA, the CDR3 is TGTGCCAGCAGCCAAGAGAGGGGCAATCAGCCCCAGCATTTT.

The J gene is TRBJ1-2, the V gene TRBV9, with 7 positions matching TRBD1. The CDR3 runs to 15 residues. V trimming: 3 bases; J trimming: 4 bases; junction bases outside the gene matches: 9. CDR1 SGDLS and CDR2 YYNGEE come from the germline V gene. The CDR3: CASSGRTGEIYGYTF. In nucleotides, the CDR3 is TGTGCCAGCAGCGGTAGGACAGGAGAAATCTATGGCTACACCTTC.

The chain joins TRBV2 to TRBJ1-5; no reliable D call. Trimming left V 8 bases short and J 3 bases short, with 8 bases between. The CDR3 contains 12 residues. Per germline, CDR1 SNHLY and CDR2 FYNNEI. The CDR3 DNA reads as TGTGCCAGCCGAGGAGCCAATCAGCCCCAGCATTTT. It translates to CASRGANQPQHF. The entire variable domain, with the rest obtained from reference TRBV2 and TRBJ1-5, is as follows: EPEVTQTPSHQVTQMGQEVILRCVPISNHLYFYWYRQILGQKVEFLVSFYNNEISEKSEIFDDQFSVERPDGSNFTLKIRSTKLEDSAMYFCASRGANQPQHFGDGTRLSIL.

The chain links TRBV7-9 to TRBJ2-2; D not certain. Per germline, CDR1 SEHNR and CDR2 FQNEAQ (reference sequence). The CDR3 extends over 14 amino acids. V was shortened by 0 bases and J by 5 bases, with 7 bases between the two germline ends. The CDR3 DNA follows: TGTGCCAGCAGCTTAGCGCCACAGACCGGGGAGCTGTTTTTT. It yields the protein CASSLAPQTGELFF.

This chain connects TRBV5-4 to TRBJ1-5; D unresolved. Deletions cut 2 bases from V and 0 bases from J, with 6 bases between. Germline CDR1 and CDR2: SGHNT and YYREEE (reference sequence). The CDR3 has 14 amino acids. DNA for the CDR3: TGTGCCAGCAGCTTAAGGTATAGCAATCAGCCCCAGCATTTT. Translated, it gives CASSLRYSNQPQHF.